A single sample gave rise to the 17 T cell receptor beta chains below, sequenced in a study of cytomegalovirus exposure and HLA in healthy donors. The PCR used 60 Vbeta and 13 Jbeta primers. Only in-frame clones appear in the TCRdb table, and some are missing; sequencing was by immunoSEQ multiplex PCR. The sample totals approximately 110,000 clones. Sequencing used PBMCs. Source of these receptors: a man aged 18 to 29 in good health and CMV-seronegative.

The chain combines TRBV13 with TRBJ1-1; D is possibly TRBD1 (6 bases). Germline values: CDR1 PRHDT, CDR2 FYEKMQ (reference sequence). This CDR3 has 11 amino acids. Trimming removed 3 bases from V and 12 bases from J, with 11 bases in between. The CDR3 sequence is CASSLRGGTFF. The DNA of the CDR3 is TGTGCCAGCAGCTTGAGGGGGGGAACTTTCTTT.

The rearrangement uses TRBV2 and TRBJ1-1; D is undetermined. The CDR3 has 13 residues. Germline V gives CDR1 SNHLY, CDR2 FYNNEI. V was shortened by 1 base and J by 2 bases, with 5 bases between the two germline ends. For the CDR3, the DNA is TGTGCCAGCAGTGAAGACGGTAACACTGAAGCTTTCTTT. Its protein is CASSEDGNTEAFF.

The CDR3 reads CSVVPGGENIQYF. CDR3 nucleotides: TGCAGCGTCGTCCCAGGGGGCGAAAACATTCAGTACTTC. The J gene is TRBJ2-4, the V gene TRBV29-1; 8 bases map to TRBD1. CDR3 length: 13 amino acids. Trimming cost V 6 bases and J 5 bases; bases outside gene matches: 6. Germline V CDR1 and CDR2: SQVTM, ANQGSEA.

This chain uses TRBV7-9 with TRBJ1-1; tentative D call: TRBD1 (5 bases). Between the trimmed V and J ends, which lost 6 bases and 0 bases, there was a span of 23 bases. This CDR3 region has 18 residues. From germline, CDR1 is SEHNR and CDR2 FQNEAQ (reference sequence). The CDR3 coding sequence is TGTGCCAGCAGGTCAACTCGGGGGGACGGGCCCATGAACACTGAAGCTTTCTTT. Protein product: CASRSTRGDGPMNTEAFF.

V gene TRBV9 combines with J gene TRBJ2-2; the match to TRBD2 covers 15 bases. V dropped 4 bases and J dropped 7; count of bases not matched to a gene: 8. CDR1 is SGDLS and CDR2 is YYNGEE in the germline V gene. The CDR3 is 17 residues long. The CDR3 DNA reads as TGTGCCAGCAGCCCGCCGGGACTAGCGGGGGGAGGCGGGGAGCTGTTTTTT. Translation: CASSPPGLAGGGGELFF.

This chain joins TRBV27 and TRBJ2-5; the D is unclear. This CDR3 spans 12 amino acids. Germline V gene sequence: CDR1 MNHEY, CDR2 SMNVEV (reference sequence). V was clipped by 5 bases and J by 9 bases, with 13 bases between them. The CDR3, as DNA: TGTGCCAGCAGTCCCTACGCAGGTTCCCAGTACTTC. It yields the protein CASSPYAGSQYF.

Regarding this clone: This CDR3 is also generated by other DNA sequences in the sample. The chain joins TRBV19 to TRBJ2-1, with D possibly being TRBD1 (5 bases). The germline CDR1 and CDR2 sequences are LNHDA and SQIVND (reference sequence). This CDR3 contains 15 residues. The ends were cut back, 1 base at V and 1 base at J, with 8 bases in the middle. The CDR3 is CASSIGQGSYNEQFF. CDR3 nucleotide sequence: TGTGCCAGTAGTATAGGGCAGGGTTCCTACAATGAGCAGTTCTTC.

The chain recombines TRBV7-9 with TRBJ1-4; the match to TRBD1 covers 9 bases. CDR1 and CDR2 from the germline V gene are SEHNR and FQNEAQ (reference sequence). This CDR3 has 14 amino acids. Trimming removed 3 bases from V and 5 bases from J; junction bases left unmatched: 1. The CDR3 region is CASSLGTGNEKLFF. CDR3 bases: TGTGCCAGCAGCTTGGGGACAGGGAATGAAAAACTGTTTTTT. Full variable domain (outside the CDR3, taken from reference TRBV7-9 and TRBJ1-4): DTGVSQNPRHKITKRGQNVTFRCDPISEHNRLYWYRQTLGQGPEFLTYFQNEAQLEKSRLLSDRFSAERPKGSFSTLEIQRTEQGDSAMYLCASSLGTGNEKLFFGSGTQLSVL.

The chain links TRBV20-1 to TRBJ1-1, with D perhaps TRBD1 (6 bases). V dropped 5 bases and J dropped 8 bases, with 9 bases sitting between them. The CDR3 sequence is 10 residues long. In germline, CDR1 is DFQATT, CDR2 SNEGSKA (reference sequence). Here the CDR3 reads CSAPGTEAFF. The CDR3 DNA is TGCAGTGCTCCCGGGACAGAAGCTTTCTTT.

The V and J genes are TRBV7-2 and TRBJ1-4; TRBD1 agrees at 8 bases. This CDR3 contains 15 residues. The V segment lost 6 bases and the J segment 7 bases; nucleotides outside the gene matches: 10. Per the germline V gene, CDR1 is SGHTA and CDR2 is FQGNSA. In DNA, the CDR3 is TGTGCCAGCAGATCCCTAGGGACAGGCGGTGAAAAACTGTTTTTT. This sequence encodes CASRSLGTGGEKLFF.

V gene TRBV2 combines with J gene TRBJ2-1; 8 nucleotides match TRBD1. Germline values: CDR1 SNHLY, CDR2 FYNNEI. V trimming: 8 bases; J trimming: 4 bases; junction bases outside the gene matches: 7. This CDR3 is 14 amino acids long. CDR3 bases: TGTGCCAGCGATCAGGGGGCAGGATACAATGAGCAGTTCTTC. Translating it yields CASDQGAGYNEQFF.

The chain is built from TRBV29-1 and TRBJ1-1; no clear D gene. The CDR3 covers 17 residues. CDR1 SQVTM and CDR2 ANQGSEA come from the germline V gene. V was pared by 7 bases and J by 5 bases, with 29 bases between. In DNA, the CDR3 is TGCAGCGCGGGATATCGGGGTAGGGTAGGAATAGGGACTGAAGCTTTCTTT. Its protein product is CSAGYRGRVGIGTEAFF.

The chain carries TRBV7-6 and TRBJ1-5; perhaps TRBD1 as D (5 bases). The CDR3 sequence is 15 residues long. The germline gives CDR1 SGHVS, CDR2 FNYEAQ. With 1 base removed from V and 0 bases from J, the gap between germline ends came to 7 bases. In DNA form, the CDR3 reads TGTGCCAGCAGCTTAGAGGGGATTAGCAATCAGCCCCAGCATTTT. Its protein is CASSLEGISNQPQHF.

DNA of the CDR3: TGTGCCAGCAGTGCAGGACAGGGGGTAACTGAAGCTTTCTTT. Its protein is CASSAGQGVTEAFF. The chain links TRBV6-1 to TRBJ1-1; 10 bases match TRBD1. The CDR3 consists of 14 residues. Germline V gives CDR1 MNHNS, CDR2 SASEGT. The V and J ends lost 4 bases and 5 bases, in that order; junction bases with no gene match: 4.

J is TRBJ1-1 and V is TRBV7-4; no clear D gene. The CDR3 spans 13 residues. Germline loops: CDR1 SGHVT, CDR2 SQSDAQ. The V and J ends lost 5 bases and 5 bases respectively, with 12 bases between them. CDR3 region: CASSPLRRTEAFF. Here the CDR3 DNA reads TGTGCCAGCAGCCCGCTCCGGCGGACTGAAGCTTTCTTT.

This chain connects TRBV5-1 to TRBJ2-6, with TRBD1 matching 9 bases. Trimming at V came to 4 bases and at J to 3 bases, leaving 8 bases not matched to a gene. The V gene's germline CDR1 is SGHRS and CDR2 YFSETQ. The CDR3 is 17 residues long. CDR3 protein: CASSLQGTGSGANVLTF. CDR3 DNA sequence: TGCGCCAGCAGCCTCCAGGGGACAGGGAGTGGGGCCAACGTCCTGACTTTC.

The rearrangement joins TRBV7-9 to TRBJ2-1; D not resolved. The germline gives CDR1 SEHNR, CDR2 FQNEAQ (reference sequence). The CDR3 is 17 amino acids. V lost 4 bases and J lost 0, with 16 bases in between. The CDR3 DNA follows: TGTGCCAGCAGCTCCCTTGTGGAGACTCACTCCTACAATGAGCAGTTCTTC. It codes for CASSSLVETHSYNEQFF.